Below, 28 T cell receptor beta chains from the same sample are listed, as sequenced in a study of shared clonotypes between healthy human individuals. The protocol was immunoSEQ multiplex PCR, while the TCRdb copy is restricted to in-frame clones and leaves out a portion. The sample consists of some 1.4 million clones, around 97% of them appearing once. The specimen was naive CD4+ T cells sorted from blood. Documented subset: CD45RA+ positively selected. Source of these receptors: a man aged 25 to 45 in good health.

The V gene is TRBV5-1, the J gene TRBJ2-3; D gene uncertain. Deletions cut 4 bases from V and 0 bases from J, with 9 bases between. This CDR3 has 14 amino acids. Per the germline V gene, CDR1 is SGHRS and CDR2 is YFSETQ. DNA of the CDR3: TGCGCCAGCAGCAACCTCACTAGCACAGATACGCAGTATTTT. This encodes CASSNLTSTDTQYF. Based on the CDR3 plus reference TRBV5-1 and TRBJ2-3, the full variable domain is KAGVTQTPRYLIKTRGQQVTLSCSPISGHRSVSWYQQTPGQGLQFLFEYFSETQRNKGNFPGRFSGRQFSNSRSEMNVSTLELGDSALYLCASSNLTSTDTQYFGPGTRLTVL.

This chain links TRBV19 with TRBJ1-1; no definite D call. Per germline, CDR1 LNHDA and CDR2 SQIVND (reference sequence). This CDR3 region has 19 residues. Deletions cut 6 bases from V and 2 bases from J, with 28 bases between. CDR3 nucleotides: TGTGCCAGTAGCCGCGAGGCGCCAATGGGCAGAGTAATAAACACTGAAGCTTTCTTT. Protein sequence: CASSREAPMGRVINTEAFF.

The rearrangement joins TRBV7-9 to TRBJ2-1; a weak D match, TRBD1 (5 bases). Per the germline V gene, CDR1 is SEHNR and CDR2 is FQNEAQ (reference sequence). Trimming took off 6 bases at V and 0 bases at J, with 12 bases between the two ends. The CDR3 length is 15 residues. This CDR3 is CASRPQDNSYNEQFF. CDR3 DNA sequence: TGTGCCAGCAGGCCACAGGACAACTCCTACAATGAGCAGTTCTTC.

The CDR3 DNA sequence: TGCGCCAGCAGCTTGGAGGGGACAAAGAACACTGAAGCTTTCTTT. The encoded protein is CASSLEGTKNTEAFF. This chain uses TRBV5-1 with TRBJ1-1, with D maybe TRBD1 (6 bases). Germline values: CDR1 SGHRS, CDR2 YFSETQ. This CDR3 is built from 15 residues. V shed 0 bases and J shed 1 base, with 10 bases lying between them.

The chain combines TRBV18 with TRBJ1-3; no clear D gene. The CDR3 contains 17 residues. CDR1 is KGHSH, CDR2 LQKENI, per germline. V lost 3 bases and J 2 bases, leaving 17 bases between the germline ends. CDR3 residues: CASSPVRSGQTGNTIYF. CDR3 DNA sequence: TGTGCCAGCTCACCGGTCAGGTCCGGCCAGACTGGAAACACCATATATTTT.

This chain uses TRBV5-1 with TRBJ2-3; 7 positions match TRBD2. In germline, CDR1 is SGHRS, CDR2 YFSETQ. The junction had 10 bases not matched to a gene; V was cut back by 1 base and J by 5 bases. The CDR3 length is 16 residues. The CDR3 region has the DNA TGCGCCAGCAGCTTGCGGCGGGAGCGGGGTGTAGATACGCAGTATTTT. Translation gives CASSLRRERGVDTQYF.

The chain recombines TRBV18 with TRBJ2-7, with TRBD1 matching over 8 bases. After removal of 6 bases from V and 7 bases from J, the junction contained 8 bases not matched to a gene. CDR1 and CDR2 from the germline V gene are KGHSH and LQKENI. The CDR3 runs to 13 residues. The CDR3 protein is CASSGTGGGEQYF. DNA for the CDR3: TGTGCCAGCTCCGGTACAGGGGGTGGTGAGCAGTACTTC.

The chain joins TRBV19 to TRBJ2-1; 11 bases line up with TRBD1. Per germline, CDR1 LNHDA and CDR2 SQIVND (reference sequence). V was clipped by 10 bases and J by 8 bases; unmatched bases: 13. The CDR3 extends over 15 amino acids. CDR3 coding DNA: TGTGCCACTTTGGACAGGGGGCGGACAAGCTATGAGCAGTTCTTC. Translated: CATLDRGRTSYEQFF.

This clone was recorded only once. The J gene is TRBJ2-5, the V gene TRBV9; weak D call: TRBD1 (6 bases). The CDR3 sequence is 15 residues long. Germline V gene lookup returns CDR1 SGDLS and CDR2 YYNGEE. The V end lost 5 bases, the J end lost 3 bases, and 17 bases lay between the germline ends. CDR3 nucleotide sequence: TGTGCCAGCAGGGTACAGGGTGATGGGGAAGAGACCCAGTACTTC. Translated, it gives CASRVQGDGEETQYF. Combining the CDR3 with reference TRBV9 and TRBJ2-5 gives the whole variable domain DSGVTQTPKHLITATGQRVTLRCSPRSGDLSVYWYQQSLDQGLQFLIQYYNGEERAKGNILERFSAQQFPDLHSELNLSSLELGDSALYFCASRVQGDGEETQYFGPGTRLLVL.

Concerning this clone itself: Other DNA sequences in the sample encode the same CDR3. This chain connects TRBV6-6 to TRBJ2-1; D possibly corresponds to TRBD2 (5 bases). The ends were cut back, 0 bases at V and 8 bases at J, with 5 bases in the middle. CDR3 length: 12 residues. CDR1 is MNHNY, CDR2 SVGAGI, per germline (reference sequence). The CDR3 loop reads CASSYSRDEQFF. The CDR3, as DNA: TGTGCCAGCAGTTACTCGAGGGATGAGCAGTTCTTC.

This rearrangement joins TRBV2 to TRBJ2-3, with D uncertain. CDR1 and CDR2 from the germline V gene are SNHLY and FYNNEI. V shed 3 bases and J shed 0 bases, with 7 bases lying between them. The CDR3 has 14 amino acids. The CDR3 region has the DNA TGTGCCAGCAGTGACTCACATAGCACAGATACGCAGTATTTT. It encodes CASSDSHSTDTQYF.

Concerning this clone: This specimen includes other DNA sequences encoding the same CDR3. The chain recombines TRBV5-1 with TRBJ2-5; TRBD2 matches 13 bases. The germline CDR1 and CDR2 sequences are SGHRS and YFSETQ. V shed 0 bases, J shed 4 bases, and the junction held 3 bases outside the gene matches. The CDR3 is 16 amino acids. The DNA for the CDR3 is TGCGCCAGCAGCTTGGGGACTAGCGGGAGTGGAGAGACCCAGTACTTC. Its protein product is CASSLGTSGSGETQYF. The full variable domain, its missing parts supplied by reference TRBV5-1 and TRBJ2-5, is KAGVTQTPRYLIKTRGQQVTLSCSPISGHRSVSWYQQTPGQGLQFLFEYFSETQRNKGNFPGRFSGRQFSNSRSEMNVSTLELGDSALYLCASSLGTSGSGETQYFGPGTRLLVL.

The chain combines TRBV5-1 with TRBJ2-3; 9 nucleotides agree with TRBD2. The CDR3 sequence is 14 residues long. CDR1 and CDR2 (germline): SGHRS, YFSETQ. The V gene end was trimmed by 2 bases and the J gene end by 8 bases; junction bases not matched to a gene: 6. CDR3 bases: TGCGCCAGCAGCTTAAAGCGGGAGGCGGGTACGCAGTATTTT. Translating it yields CASSLKREAGTQYF.

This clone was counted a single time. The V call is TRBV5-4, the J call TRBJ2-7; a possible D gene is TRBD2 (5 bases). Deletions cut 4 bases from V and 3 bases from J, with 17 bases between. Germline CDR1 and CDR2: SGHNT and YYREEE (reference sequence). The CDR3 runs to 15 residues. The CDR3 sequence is CASSLAGASHYEQYF. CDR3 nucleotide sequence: TGTGCCAGCAGCCTCGCGGGCGCCTCCCACTACGAGCAGTACTTC. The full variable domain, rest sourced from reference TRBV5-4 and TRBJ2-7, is ETGVTQSPTHLIKTRGQQVTLRCSSQSGHNTVSWYQQALGQGPQFIFQYYREEENGRGNFPPRFSGLQFPNYSSELNVNALELDDSALYLCASSLAGASHYEQYFGPGTRLTVT.

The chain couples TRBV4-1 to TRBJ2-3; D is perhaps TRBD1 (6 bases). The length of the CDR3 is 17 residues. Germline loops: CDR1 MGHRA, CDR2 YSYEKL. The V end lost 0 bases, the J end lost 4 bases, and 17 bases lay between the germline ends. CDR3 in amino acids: CASSQDPGGRGADTQYF. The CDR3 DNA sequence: TGCGCCAGCAGCCAAGATCCGGGCGGCAGGGGCGCAGATACGCAGTATTTT.

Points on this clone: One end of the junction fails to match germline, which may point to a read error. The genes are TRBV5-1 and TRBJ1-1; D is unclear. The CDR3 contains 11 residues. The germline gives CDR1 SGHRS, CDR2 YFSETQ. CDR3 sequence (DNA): TGCGCCAGCAGCCCGGGCACTGGAGCTTTCTTT. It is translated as CASSPGTGAFF.

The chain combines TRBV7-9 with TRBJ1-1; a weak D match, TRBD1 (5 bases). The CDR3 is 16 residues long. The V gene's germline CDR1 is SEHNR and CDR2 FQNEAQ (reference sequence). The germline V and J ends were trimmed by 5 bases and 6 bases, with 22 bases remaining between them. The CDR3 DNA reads TGTGCCAGCAGCCCTGGGACCATCGGGCTCAACCCTGAAGCTTTCTTT. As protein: CASSPGTIGLNPEAFF.

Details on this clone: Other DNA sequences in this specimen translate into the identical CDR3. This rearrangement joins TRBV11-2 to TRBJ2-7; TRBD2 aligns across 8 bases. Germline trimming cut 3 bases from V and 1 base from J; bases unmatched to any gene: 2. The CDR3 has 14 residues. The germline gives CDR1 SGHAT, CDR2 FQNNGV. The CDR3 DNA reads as TGTGCCAGCAGCTTTACTAGCGGATCCTACGAGCAGTACTTC. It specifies CASSFTSGSYEQYF.

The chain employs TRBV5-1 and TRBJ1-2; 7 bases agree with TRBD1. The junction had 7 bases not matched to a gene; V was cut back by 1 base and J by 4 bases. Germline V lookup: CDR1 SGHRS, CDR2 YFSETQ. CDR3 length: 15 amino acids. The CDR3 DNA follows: TGCGCCAGCAGCTTGCCTTCTACAGGGGTCTATGGCTACACCTTC. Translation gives CASSLPSTGVYGYTF.

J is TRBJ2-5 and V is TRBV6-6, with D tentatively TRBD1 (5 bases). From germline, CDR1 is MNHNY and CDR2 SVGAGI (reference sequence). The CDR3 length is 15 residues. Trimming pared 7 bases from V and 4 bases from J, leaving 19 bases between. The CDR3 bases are TGTGCCAGCACCAAGATAGATAGGGGCGGAGAGACCCAGTACTTC. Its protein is CASTKIDRGGETQYF.

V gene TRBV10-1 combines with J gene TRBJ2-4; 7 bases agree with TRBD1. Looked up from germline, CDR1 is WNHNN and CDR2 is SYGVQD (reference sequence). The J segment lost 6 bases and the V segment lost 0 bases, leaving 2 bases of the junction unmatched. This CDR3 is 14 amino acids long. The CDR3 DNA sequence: TGCGCCAGCAGTGAGTCCTCAGGGGGAAACATTCAGTACTTC. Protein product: CASSESSGGNIQYF.

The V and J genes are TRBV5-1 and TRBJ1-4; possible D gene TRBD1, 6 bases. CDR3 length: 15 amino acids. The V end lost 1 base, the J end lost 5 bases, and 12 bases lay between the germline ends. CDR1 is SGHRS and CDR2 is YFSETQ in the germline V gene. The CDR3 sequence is CASSLRGQGNEKLFF. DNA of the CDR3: TGCGCCAGCAGCTTGCGGGGACAAGGGAATGAAAAACTGTTTTTT.

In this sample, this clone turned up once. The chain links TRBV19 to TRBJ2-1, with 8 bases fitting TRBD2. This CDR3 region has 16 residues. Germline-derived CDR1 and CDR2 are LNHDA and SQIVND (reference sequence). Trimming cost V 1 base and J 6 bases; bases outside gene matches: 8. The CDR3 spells CASSIVQGLGSNEQFF. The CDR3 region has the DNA TGTGCCAGTAGTATAGTCCAGGGACTAGGGAGCAATGAGCAGTTCTTC.

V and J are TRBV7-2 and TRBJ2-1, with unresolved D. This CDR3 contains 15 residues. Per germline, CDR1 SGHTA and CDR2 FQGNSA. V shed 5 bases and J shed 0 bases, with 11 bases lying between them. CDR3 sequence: CASSLIASSYNEQFF. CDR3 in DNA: TGTGCCAGCAGCCTAATCGCGAGCTCCTACAATGAGCAGTTCTTC. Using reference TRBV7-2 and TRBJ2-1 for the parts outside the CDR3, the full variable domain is GAGVSQSPSNKVTEKGKDVELRCDPISGHTALYWYRQSLGQGLEFLIYFQGNSAPDKSGLPSDRFSAERTGGSVSTLTIQRTQQEDSAVYLCASSLIASSYNEQFFGPGTRLTVL.

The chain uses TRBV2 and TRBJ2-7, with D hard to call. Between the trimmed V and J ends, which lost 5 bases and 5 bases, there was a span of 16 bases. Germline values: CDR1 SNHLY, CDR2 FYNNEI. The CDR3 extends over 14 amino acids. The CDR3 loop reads CASSPTRVGNEQYF. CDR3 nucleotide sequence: TGTGCCAGCAGTCCAACACGTGTAGGAAACGAGCAGTACTTC.

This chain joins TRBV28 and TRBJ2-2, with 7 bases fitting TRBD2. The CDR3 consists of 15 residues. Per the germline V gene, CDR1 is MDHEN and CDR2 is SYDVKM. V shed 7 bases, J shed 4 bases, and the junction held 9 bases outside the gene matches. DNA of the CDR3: TGTGCCAGCACCCCGGGGGACTATGCCACCGGGGAGCTGTTTTTT. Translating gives CASTPGDYATGELFF.

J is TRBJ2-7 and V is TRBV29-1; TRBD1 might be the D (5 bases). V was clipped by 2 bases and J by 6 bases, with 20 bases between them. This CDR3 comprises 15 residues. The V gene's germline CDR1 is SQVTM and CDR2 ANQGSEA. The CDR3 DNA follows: TGCAGCGTTGAAAAGGGGCAATCTCCTAACGGCGAGCAGTACTTC. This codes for CSVEKGQSPNGEQYF.

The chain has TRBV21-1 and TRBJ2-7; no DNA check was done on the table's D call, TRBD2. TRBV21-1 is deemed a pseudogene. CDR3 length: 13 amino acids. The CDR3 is CASRGLAGNEQYF. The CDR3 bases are TGTGCCAGCAGGGGACTAGCGGGTAACGAGCAGTACTTC.